The T cell receptor beta chain under discussion was sequenced for a study of blood T cell repertoires in COVID-19. About the study: The cDNA or gDNA used as material had been derived from T cells, B-cell-depleted T cells, or PBMCs.

Authors' processing steps: Reference gene primer amplification gave estimated nucleated cell counts. Clones were read by immunoSEQ multiplex PCR, and TCRdb kept only the in-frame ones, dropping some. That table supplies the V and J calls and clone size; D and trimming were determined from the DNA. The table records 120,000 or so clones, around 76% of them present only once. This clonotype was sampled from a man in his sixties with acute or convalescent COVID-19. Sample: peripheral blood.

The CDR3 is CASSGQLDYGYTF. The DNA of the CDR3 is TGCGCCAGCAGTGGCCAGTTGGACTATGGCTACACCTTC. J is TRBJ1-2 and V is TRBV10-2; unclear D gene. The CDR3 is 13 amino acids. CDR1 is WSHSY, CDR2 SAAADI, per germline. V was pared by 4 bases and J by 3 bases, with 9 bases between.